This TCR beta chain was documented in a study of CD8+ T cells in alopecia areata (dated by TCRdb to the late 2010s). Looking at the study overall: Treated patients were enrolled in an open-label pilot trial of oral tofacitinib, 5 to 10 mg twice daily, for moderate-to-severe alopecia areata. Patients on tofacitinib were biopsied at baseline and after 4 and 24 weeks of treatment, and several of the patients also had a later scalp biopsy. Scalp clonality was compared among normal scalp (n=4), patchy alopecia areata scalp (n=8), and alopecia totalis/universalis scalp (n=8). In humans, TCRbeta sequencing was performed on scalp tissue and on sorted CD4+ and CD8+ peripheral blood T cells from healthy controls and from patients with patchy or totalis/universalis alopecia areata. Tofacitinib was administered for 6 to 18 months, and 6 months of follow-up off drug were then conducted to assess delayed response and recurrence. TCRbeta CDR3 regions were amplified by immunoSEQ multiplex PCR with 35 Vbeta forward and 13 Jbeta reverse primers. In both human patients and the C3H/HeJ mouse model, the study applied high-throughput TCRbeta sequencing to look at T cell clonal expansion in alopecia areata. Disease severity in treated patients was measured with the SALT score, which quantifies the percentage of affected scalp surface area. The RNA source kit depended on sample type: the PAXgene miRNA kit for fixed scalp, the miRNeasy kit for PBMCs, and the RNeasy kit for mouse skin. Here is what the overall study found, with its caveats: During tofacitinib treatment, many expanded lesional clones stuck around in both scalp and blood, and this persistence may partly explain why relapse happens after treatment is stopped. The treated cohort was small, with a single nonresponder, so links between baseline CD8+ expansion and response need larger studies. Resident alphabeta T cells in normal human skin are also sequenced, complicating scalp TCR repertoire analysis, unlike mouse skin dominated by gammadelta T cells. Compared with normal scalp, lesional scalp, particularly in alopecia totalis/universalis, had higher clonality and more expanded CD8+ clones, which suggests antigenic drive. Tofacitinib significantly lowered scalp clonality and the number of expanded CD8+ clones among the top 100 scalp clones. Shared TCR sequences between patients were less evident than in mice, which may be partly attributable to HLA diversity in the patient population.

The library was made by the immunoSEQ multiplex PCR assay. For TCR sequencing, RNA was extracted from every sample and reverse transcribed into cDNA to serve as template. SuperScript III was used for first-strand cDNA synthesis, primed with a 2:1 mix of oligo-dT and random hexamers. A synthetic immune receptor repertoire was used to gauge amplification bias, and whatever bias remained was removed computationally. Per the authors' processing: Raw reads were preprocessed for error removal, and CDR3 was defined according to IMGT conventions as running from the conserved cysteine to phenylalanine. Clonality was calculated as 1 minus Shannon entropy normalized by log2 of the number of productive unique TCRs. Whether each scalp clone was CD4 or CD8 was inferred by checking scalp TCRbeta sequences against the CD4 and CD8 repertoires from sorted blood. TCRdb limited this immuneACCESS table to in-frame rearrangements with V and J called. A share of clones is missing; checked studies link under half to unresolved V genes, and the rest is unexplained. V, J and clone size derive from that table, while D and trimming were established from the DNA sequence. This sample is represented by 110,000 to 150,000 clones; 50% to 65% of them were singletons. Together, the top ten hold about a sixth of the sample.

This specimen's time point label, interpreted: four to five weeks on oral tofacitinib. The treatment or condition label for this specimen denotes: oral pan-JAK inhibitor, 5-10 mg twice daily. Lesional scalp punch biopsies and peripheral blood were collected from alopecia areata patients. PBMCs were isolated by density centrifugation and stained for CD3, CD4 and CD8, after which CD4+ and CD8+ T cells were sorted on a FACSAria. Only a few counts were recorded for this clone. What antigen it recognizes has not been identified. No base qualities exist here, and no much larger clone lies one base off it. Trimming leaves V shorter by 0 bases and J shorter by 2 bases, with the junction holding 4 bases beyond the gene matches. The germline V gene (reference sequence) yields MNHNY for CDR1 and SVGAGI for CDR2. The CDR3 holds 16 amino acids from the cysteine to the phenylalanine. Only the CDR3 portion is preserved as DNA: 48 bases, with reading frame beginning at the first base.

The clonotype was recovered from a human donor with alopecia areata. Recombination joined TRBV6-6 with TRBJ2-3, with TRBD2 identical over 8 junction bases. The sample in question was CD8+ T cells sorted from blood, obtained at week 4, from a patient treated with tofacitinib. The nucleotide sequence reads TGTGCCAGCAGTTACTCAGTAGCGGGACCCACAGATACGCAGTATTTT. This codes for CASSYSVAGPTDTQYF.